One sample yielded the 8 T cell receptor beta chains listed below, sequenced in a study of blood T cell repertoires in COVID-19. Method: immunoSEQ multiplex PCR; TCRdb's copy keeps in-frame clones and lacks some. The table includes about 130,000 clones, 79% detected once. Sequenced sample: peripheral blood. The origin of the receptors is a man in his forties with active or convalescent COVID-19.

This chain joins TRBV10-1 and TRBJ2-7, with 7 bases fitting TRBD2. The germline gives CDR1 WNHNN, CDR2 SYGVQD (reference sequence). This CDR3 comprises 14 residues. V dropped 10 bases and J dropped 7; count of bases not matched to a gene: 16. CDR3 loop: CANDPRDYPREQYF. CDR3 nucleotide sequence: TGCGCCAATGATCCCCGGGACTACCCGAGAGAGCAGTACTTC.

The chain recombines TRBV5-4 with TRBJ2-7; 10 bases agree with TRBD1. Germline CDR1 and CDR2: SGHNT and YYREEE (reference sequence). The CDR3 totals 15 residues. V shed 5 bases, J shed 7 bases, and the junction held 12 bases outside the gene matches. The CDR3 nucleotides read TGTGCCAGCAGGCGGGACAGGGGATCCCCGGGAGAGCAGTACTTC. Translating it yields CASRRDRGSPGEQYF.

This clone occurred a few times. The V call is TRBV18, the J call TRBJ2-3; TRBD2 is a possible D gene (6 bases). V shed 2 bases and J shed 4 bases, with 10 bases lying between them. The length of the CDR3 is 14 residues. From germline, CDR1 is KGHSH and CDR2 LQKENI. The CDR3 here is CASSPGPGADTQYF. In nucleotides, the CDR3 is TGTGCCAGCTCACCAGGGCCGGGAGCAGATACGCAGTATTTT.

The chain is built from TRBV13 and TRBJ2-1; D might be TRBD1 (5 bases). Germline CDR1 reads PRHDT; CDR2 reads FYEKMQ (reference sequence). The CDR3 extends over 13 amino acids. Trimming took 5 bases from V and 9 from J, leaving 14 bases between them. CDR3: CASSRDRALEQFF. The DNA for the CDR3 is TGTGCCAGCAGCCGAGACAGAGCACTTGAGCAGTTCTTC.

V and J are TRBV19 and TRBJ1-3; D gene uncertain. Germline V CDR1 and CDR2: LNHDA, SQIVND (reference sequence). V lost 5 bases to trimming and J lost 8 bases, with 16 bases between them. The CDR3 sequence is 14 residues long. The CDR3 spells CASSGWQNGDTIYF. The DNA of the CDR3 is TGTGCCAGTAGTGGATGGCAAAACGGGGACACCATATATTTT.

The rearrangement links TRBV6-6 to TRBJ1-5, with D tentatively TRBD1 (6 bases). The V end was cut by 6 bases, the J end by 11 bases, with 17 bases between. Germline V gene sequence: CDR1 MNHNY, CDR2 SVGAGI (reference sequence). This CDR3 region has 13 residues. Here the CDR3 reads CASRSGGGRAQHF. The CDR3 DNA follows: TGTGCCAGCAGGTCCGGGGGGGGCAGGGCCCAGCATTTT.

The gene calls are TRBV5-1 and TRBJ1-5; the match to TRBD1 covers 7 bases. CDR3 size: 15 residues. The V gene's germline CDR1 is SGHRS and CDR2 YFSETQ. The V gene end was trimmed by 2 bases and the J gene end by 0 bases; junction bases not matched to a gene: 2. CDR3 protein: CASSFTGDSNQPQHF. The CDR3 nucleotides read TGCGCCAGCAGCTTTACAGGGGATAGCAATCAGCCCCAGCATTTT.

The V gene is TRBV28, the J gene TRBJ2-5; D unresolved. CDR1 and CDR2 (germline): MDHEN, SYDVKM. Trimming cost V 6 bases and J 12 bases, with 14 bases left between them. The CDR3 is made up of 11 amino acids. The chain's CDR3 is CASSSARLEYF. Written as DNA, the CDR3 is TGTGCCAGCAGCTCCGCGCGGTTGGAGTACTTC. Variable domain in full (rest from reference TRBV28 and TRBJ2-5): DVKVTQSSRYLVKRTGEKVFLECVQDMDHENMFWYRQDPGLGLRLIYFSYDVKMKEKGDIPEGYSVSREKKERFSLILESASTNQTSMYLCASSSARLEYFGPGTRLLVL.